These T cell receptor beta chains were read from a single sample in a study of breast tumors, draining lymph nodes, adjacent tissues. Each CDR3 protein is one row after TCRdb ran MiXCR on the multiplex PCR reads. Here the sample spans 85,000 to 130,000 distinct CDR3 sequences, roughly 33% being singletons. Sequenced sample: axillary lymph node tissue. The receptors were gathered from a female donor with breast cancer. Some clones in this sample may be carry-over from other donors' samples. Each CDR3 is given with its conserved first and last residue. A D gene is named only where the DNA matches it firmly. Clone sizes are given selectively: once, few, many, or a class where the clone is expanded.

length,D,size,J,V,CDR3,DNA
14,.,many,TRBJ1-5,TRBV27,CASSFAGGYQPQHF,TGTGCCAGCAGTTTCGCGGGGGGCTATCAGCCCCAGCATTTT
12,TRBD1,many,TRBJ1-2,TRBV20-1,CSASTGDYGYTF,TGCAGTGCTTCCACAGGGGACTATGGCTACACCTTC
15,.,.,TRBJ1-1,TRBV5-6,CASRLESTRGTEAFF,TGTGCCAGCAGATTGGAATCGACACGAGGCACTGAAGCTTTCTTT
12,.,many,TRBJ2-5,TRBV11-3,CASSLKGETQYF,TGTGCCAGCAGCTTAAAGGGAGAGACCCAGTACTTC
12,.,.,TRBJ1-1,TRBV19,CASSQMNTEAFF,TGTGCCAGTAGTCAGATGAACACTGAAGCTTTCTTT
14,TRBD1,many,TRBJ1-5,TRBV7-2,CASITDRGGQPQHF,TGTGCCAGCATCACGGACAGGGGCGGTCAGCCCCAGCATTTT
12,.,many,TRBJ2-3,TRBV12-3/TRBV12-4,CASSPSSDTQYF,TGTGCCAGCAGCCCTAGCTCAGATACGCAGTATTTT
16,TRBD1,.,TRBJ1-4,TRBV7-2,CASSLYTGGVNEKLFF,TGTGCCAGCAGCCTCTATACAGGGGGGGTTAATGAAAAACTGTTTTTT
16,TRBD2,.,TRBJ2-5,TRBV24-1,CATSGLAGHTGETQYF,TGTGCCACCAGTGGACTAGCGGGACACACCGGGGAGACCCAGTACTTC
13,TRBD2,many,TRBJ2-3,TRBV5-1,CASSGGDTDTQYF,TGCGCCAGCAGCGGGGGGGACACAGATACGCAGTATTTT
13,TRBD2,many,TRBJ2-7,TRBV14,CASSQLAGYEQYF,TGTGCCAGCAGCCAACTAGCGGGCTACGAGCAGTACTTC
15,.,many,TRBJ2-1,TRBV24-1,CATSDSGGRRNEQFF,TGTGCCACCAGTGATTCGGGGGGCCGTAGGAATGAGCAGTTCTTC
14,.,many,TRBJ2-5,TRBV7-6,CASSLAWRKETQYF,TGTGCCAGCAGCTTAGCGTGGAGAAAAGAGACCCAGTACTTC
16,.,many,TRBJ2-2,TRBV9,CASSGQTDPKTGELFF,TGTGCCAGCAGCGGCCAGACAGATCCCAAAACCGGGGAGCTGTTTTTT
16,.,many,TRBJ1-6,TRBV6-1,CASRGGESSYNSPLHF,TGTGCCAGCAGGGGAGGGGAGAGCTCCTATAATTCACCCCTCCACTTT
13,.,many,TRBJ2-1,TRBV25-1,CASSDSTLNEQFF,TGTGCCAGCAGTGATTCGACACTGAATGAGCAGTTCTTC
18,.,medium-sized,TRBJ1-3,TRBV11-2,CASSLVDSGVALGNTIYF,TGTGCCAGCAGCTTAGTCGACAGCGGGGTTGCTTTGGGAAACACCATATATTTT
17,.,many,TRBJ1-5,TRBV6-5,CASSTTGTSVSNQPQHF,TGTGCCAGCAGTACTACCGGGACATCTGTTAGCAATCAGCCCCAGCATTTT
12,.,many,TRBJ1-6,TRBV6-1,CASSRPLPPLHF,TGTGCCAGCAGTCGCCCGCTACCACCCCTCCACTTT
15,.,many,TRBJ1-3,TRBV10-3,CATGDVYRTGNTIYF,TGTGCCACAGGGGACGTCTACAGAACTGGAAACACCATATATTTT
12,.,few,TRBJ1-1,TRBV6-2/TRBV6-3,CASSYLYPEAFF,TGTGCCAGCAGTTACTTGTACCCTGAAGCTTTCTTT
17,TRBD2,many,TRBJ2-1,TRBV2,CASTLGSGTIYLYEQFF,TGTGCCAGCACCTTGGGGTCGGGGACTATCTACCTATATGAGCAGTTCTTC
13,TRBD1,many,TRBJ1-4,TRBV3-1,CASSRTGERELFF,TGTGCCAGCAGCCGGACAGGGGAGAGAGAACTGTTTTTT
12,.,many,TRBJ2-7,TRBV10-3,CAISPGKYEQYF,TGTGCCATCAGCCCAGGGAAGTACGAGCAGTACTTC
12,.,many,TRBJ1-1,TRBV24-1,CATEGVGTEAFF,TGTGCCACCGAAGGGGTTGGCACTGAAGCTTTCTTT
14,.,many,TRBJ1-2,TRBV12-3/TRBV12-4,CASRNSQGYYGYTF,TGTGCCAGCAGAAACTCACAGGGATACTATGGCTACACCTTC
14,.,.,TRBJ1-4,TRBV10-3,CAISEDGKNEKLFF,TGTGCCATCAGTGAGGACGGAAAAAATGAAAAACTGTTTTTT
11,.,many,TRBJ2-1,TRBV2,CASSLMGEQFF,TGTGCCAGCAGTCTGATGGGGGAGCAGTTCTTC
12,TRBD1,many,TRBJ1-1,TRBV7-6,CASSYMTGEAFF,TGTGCCAGCAGCTATATGACAGGGGAAGCTTTCTTT
15,.,many,TRBJ1-5,TRBV7-2,CASSLAPGNNQPQHF,TGTGCCAGCAGCTTAGCACCGGGTAACAATCAGCCCCAGCATTTT
14,.,many,TRBJ2-1,TRBV10-2,CASTDASYDNEQFF,TGCGCCAGCACAGACGCTAGCTATGACAATGAGCAGTTCTTC
14,.,many,TRBJ1-1,TRBV2,CASRDETGSTEAFF,TGTGCCAGCAGGGACGAGACAGGTAGCACTGAAGCTTTCTTT
16,.,many,TRBJ2-3,TRBV4-1,CASSQSGRVGRDTQYF,TGCGCCAGCAGCCAATCAGGTCGGGTGGGACGGGATACGCAGTATTTT
15,.,.,TRBJ1-2,TRBV7-4,CASSPLDSTNYGYTF,TGTGCCAGCTCACCTCTGGACAGCACTAACTATGGCTACACCTTC
16,.,many,TRBJ1-5,TRBV4-2,CASSQGYRDINQPQHF,TGTGCCAGCAGCCAAGGTTACCGGGACATCAATCAGCCCCAGCATTTT
15,.,few,TRBJ1-1,TRBV15,CATSGRTGPNTEAFF,TGTGCCACCAGCGGACGGACGGGACCGAACACTGAAGCTTTCTTT
14,.,.,TRBJ1-2,TRBV5-4,CTSSLRGQNYGYTF,TGTACCAGCAGCTTACGGGGGCAGAACTATGGCTACACCTTC
15,TRBD1,many,TRBJ2-1,TRBV24-1,CATSPLGQGYNEQFF,TGTGCCACCAGCCCCCTTGGACAGGGCTACAATGAGCAGTTCTTC
13,.,many,TRBJ1-2,TRBV12-3/TRBV12-4,CASSFRTDYGYTF,TGTGCCAGCAGTTTCCGGACAGACTATGGCTACACCTTC
12,.,.,TRBJ1-1,TRBV7-9,CASSAYLGGAFF,TGTGCCAGCAGTGCGTACCTCGGTGGGGCTTTCTTT